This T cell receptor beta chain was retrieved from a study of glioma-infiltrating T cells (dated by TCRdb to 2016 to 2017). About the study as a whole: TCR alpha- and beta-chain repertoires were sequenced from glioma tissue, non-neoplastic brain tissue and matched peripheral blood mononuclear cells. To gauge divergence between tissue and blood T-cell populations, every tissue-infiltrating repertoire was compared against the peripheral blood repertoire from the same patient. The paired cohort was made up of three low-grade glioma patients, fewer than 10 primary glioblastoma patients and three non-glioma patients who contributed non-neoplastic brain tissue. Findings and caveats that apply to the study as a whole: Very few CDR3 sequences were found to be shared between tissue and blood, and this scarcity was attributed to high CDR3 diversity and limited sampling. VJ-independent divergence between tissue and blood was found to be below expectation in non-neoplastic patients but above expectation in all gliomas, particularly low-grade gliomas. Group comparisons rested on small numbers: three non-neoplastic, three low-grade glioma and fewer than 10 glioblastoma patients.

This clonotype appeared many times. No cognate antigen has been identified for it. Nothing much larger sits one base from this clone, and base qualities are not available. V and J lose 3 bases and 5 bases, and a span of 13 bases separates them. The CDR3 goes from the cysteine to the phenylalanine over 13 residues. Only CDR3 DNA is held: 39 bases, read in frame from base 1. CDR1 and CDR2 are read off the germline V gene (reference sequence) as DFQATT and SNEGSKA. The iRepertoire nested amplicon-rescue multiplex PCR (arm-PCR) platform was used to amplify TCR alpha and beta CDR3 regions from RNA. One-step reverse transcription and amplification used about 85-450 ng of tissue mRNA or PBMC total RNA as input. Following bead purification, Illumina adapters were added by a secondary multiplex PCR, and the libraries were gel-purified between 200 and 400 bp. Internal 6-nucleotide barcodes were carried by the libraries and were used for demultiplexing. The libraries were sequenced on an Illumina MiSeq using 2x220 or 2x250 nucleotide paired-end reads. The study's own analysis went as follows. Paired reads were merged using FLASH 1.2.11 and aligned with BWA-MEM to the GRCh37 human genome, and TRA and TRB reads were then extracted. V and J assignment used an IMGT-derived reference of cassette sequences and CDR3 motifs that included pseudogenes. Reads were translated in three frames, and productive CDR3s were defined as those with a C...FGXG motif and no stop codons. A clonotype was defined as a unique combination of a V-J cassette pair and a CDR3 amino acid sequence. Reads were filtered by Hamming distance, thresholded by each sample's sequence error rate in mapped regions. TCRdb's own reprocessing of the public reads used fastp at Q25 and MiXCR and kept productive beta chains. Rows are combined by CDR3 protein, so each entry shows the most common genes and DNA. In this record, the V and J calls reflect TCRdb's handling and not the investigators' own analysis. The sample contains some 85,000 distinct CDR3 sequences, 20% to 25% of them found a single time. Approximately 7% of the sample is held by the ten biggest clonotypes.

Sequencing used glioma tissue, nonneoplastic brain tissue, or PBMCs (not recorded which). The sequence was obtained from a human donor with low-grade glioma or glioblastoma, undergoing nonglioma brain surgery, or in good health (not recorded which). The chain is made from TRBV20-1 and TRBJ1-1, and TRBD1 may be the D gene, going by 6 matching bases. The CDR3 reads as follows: CSASARGFTEAFF. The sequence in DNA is TGCAGTGCTAGTGCCAGGGGATTTACTGAAGCTTTCTTT.